This is a list of T cell receptor beta chains from one sample in a study of T cell changes during pregnancy in multiple sclerosis. Using immunoSEQ multiplex PCR, the repertoire was profiled, and TCRdb retains in-frame clones only, with some absent. The sample consists of about 75,000 clones, about 89% of them appearing once. Sequences were derived from peripheral blood, sampled in the first trimester of pregnancy. The receptor source for this set is a female donor in good health, enrolled as a control in a pregnancy study. Both conserved end residues are part of each CDR3. The order of the fields is CDR3 protein, CDR3 length, D gene, V gene, clone size. The D gene is left open where the match is weak. Expanded clones are given a class, and other clones once, few, many or no size at all.

cdr3_aa: CASGNTGLAKNIQYF; cdr3_length: 15; d_call: .; v_call: TRBV5-5; clone_size: .
cdr3_aa: CASSPGPISTEKLFF; cdr3_length: 15; d_call: .; v_call: TRBV4-3; clone_size: .
cdr3_aa: CATSREQGIIYGYTF; cdr3_length: 15; d_call: .; v_call: TRBV15; clone_size: .
cdr3_aa: CASGQRRVTDTQYF; cdr3_length: 14; d_call: .; v_call: TRBV19; clone_size: .
cdr3_aa: CASPGLGTGELFF; cdr3_length: 13; d_call: TRBD2; v_call: TRBV30; clone_size: many
cdr3_aa: CASRETGYGYTF; cdr3_length: 12; d_call: .; v_call: TRBV19; clone_size: .
cdr3_aa: CASTVSPYNEQFF; cdr3_length: 13; d_call: .; v_call: TRBV6-1; clone_size: .
cdr3_aa: CASSLPQGGQYF; cdr3_length: 12; d_call: .; v_call: TRBV11-2; clone_size: .
cdr3_aa: CASSATEPSPYGYTF; cdr3_length: 15; d_call: .; v_call: TRBV7-9; clone_size: .
cdr3_aa: CAWSRDRDLGEQFF; cdr3_length: 14; d_call: TRBD1; v_call: TRBV30; clone_size: .
cdr3_aa: CASSPGTGEHHEQYF; cdr3_length: 15; d_call: TRBD1; v_call: TRBV11-3; clone_size: .
cdr3_aa: CASSVQNRSPRGAFF; cdr3_length: 15; d_call: .; v_call: TRBV18; clone_size: .
cdr3_aa: CASSPGFISTDTQYF; cdr3_length: 15; d_call: .; v_call: TRBV5-4; clone_size: .
cdr3_aa: CASSPAGALGEQYF; cdr3_length: 14; d_call: TRBD2; v_call: TRBV5-4; clone_size: .
cdr3_aa: CASSEQLNTEAFF; cdr3_length: 13; d_call: .; v_call: TRBV6-4; clone_size: .
cdr3_aa: CASSPPQGNYGYTF; cdr3_length: 14; d_call: .; v_call: TRBV19; clone_size: .
cdr3_aa: CASSEPTTGDYEQYF; cdr3_length: 15; d_call: TRBD1; v_call: TRBV25-1; clone_size: .
cdr3_aa: CASSPYSSTDTQYF; cdr3_length: 14; d_call: .; v_call: TRBV18; clone_size: .
cdr3_aa: CASSLAGGDREQYF; cdr3_length: 14; d_call: TRBD2; v_call: TRBV7-9; clone_size: few
cdr3_aa: CASSRPGQPNEKLFF; cdr3_length: 15; d_call: TRBD1; v_call: TRBV5-6; clone_size: .
cdr3_aa: CASSLWSGGAPRTQYF; cdr3_length: 16; d_call: TRBD1; v_call: TRBV5-1; clone_size: .
cdr3_aa: CASSQEIVGETQYF; cdr3_length: 14; d_call: .; v_call: TRBV4-1; clone_size: .
cdr3_aa: CASSAGAGGYTF; cdr3_length: 12; d_call: .; v_call: TRBV2; clone_size: .
cdr3_aa: CASSRITDTQYF; cdr3_length: 12; d_call: .; v_call: TRBV6-6; clone_size: .
cdr3_aa: CASQRPGSLPDTQYF; cdr3_length: 15; d_call: .; v_call: TRBV6-5; clone_size: .
cdr3_aa: CASSLGDSNEQFF; cdr3_length: 13; d_call: .; v_call: TRBV5-4; clone_size: .
cdr3_aa: CASSLYREANYGYTF; cdr3_length: 15; d_call: .; v_call: TRBV5-1; clone_size: .
cdr3_aa: CASRRYSNQPQHF; cdr3_length: 13; d_call: .; v_call: TRBV6-5; clone_size: .
cdr3_aa: CASSVSGFLNTEAFF; cdr3_length: 15; d_call: .; v_call: TRBV6-5; clone_size: .
cdr3_aa: CASSQERQMNTEAFF; cdr3_length: 15; d_call: .; v_call: TRBV4-2; clone_size: few
cdr3_aa: CASSLQNQPQHF; cdr3_length: 12; d_call: .; v_call: TRBV28; clone_size: .
cdr3_aa: CASSETGTGLSGYGYTF; cdr3_length: 17; d_call: TRBD1; v_call: TRBV6-1; clone_size: .
cdr3_aa: CASSLAFSGTGLSGYTF; cdr3_length: 17; d_call: TRBD1; v_call: TRBV5-8; clone_size: .
cdr3_aa: CASSWTGGGEKLFF; cdr3_length: 14; d_call: TRBD1; v_call: TRBV6-1; clone_size: once
cdr3_aa: CASRLDRGPETQYF; cdr3_length: 14; d_call: TRBD1; v_call: TRBV5-8; clone_size: .
cdr3_aa: CASSTGQVNQPQHF; cdr3_length: 14; d_call: TRBD1; v_call: TRBV7-9; clone_size: .
cdr3_aa: CASSQVQQETQYF; cdr3_length: 13; d_call: .; v_call: TRBV4-2; clone_size: medium-sized
cdr3_aa: CASSPGTGDGYTF; cdr3_length: 13; d_call: TRBD1; v_call: TRBV28; clone_size: once
cdr3_aa: CASSWSMNTEAFF; cdr3_length: 13; d_call: .; v_call: TRBV7-9; clone_size: .
cdr3_aa: CASSGDISFHNEQFF; cdr3_length: 15; d_call: .; v_call: TRBV2; clone_size: .
cdr3_aa: CASSKQGVLSYGYTF; cdr3_length: 15; d_call: TRBD1; v_call: TRBV27; clone_size: .
cdr3_aa: CASSSDLERGTGELFF; cdr3_length: 16; d_call: .; v_call: TRBV18; clone_size: .
cdr3_aa: CASSSGFGYGYTF; cdr3_length: 13; d_call: .; v_call: TRBV5-1; clone_size: .
cdr3_aa: CASSIGYEQYF; cdr3_length: 11; d_call: .; v_call: TRBV5-5; clone_size: once
cdr3_aa: CASSLGDLSSYEQYF; cdr3_length: 15; d_call: .; v_call: TRBV5-1; clone_size: .
cdr3_aa: CASSQVVERGYTF; cdr3_length: 13; d_call: .; v_call: TRBV4-1; clone_size: .
cdr3_aa: CASSLGELHEQFF; cdr3_length: 13; d_call: .; v_call: TRBV11-3; clone_size: .
cdr3_aa: CASSSPRAAGGTQYF; cdr3_length: 15; d_call: TRBD1; v_call: TRBV7-2; clone_size: .
cdr3_aa: CASSPSSQETQYF; cdr3_length: 13; d_call: .; v_call: TRBV7-7; clone_size: .
cdr3_aa: CSVRGQGGGGFYNEQFF; cdr3_length: 17; d_call: TRBD1; v_call: TRBV29-1; clone_size: once
cdr3_aa: CASRARQGRSTEAFF; cdr3_length: 15; d_call: TRBD1; v_call: TRBV2; clone_size: few
cdr3_aa: CASSPGQGSYNEQFF; cdr3_length: 15; d_call: TRBD1; v_call: TRBV5-1; clone_size: .
cdr3_aa: CASKRHGELFF; cdr3_length: 11; d_call: .; v_call: TRBV2; clone_size: .
cdr3_aa: CASKDPQEFYGYTF; cdr3_length: 14; d_call: .; v_call: TRBV28; clone_size: once
cdr3_aa: CATQPGQGCNQPQHF; cdr3_length: 15; d_call: TRBD1; v_call: TRBV10-3; clone_size: once
cdr3_aa: CASSLGWRDVDTQYF; cdr3_length: 15; d_call: .; v_call: TRBV7-2; clone_size: .
cdr3_aa: CASNEDRATYEQYF; cdr3_length: 14; d_call: TRBD1; v_call: TRBV5-8; clone_size: once